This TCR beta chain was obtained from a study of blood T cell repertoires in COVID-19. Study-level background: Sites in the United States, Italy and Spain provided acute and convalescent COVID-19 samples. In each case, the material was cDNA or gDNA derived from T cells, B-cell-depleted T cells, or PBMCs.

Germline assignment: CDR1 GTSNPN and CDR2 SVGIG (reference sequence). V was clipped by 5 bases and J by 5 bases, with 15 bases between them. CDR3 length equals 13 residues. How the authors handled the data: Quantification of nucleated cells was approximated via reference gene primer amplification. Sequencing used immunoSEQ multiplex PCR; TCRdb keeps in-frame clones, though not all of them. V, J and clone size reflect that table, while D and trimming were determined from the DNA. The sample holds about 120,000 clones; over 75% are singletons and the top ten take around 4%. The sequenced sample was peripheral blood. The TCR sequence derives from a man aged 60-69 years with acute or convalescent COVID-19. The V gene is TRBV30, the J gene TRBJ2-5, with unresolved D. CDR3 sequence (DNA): TGTGCCTGGGGCCTTGGGCCCATGGAGACCCAGTACTTC. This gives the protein CAWGLGPMETQYF. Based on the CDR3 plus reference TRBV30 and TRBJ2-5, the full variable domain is SQTIHQWPATLVQPVGSPLSLECTVEGTSNPNLYWYRQAAGRGLQLLFYSVGIGQISSEVPQNLSASRPQDRQFILSSKKLLLSDSGFYLCAWGLGPMETQYFGPGTRLLVL.